These T cell receptor beta chains were read from a single sample in a study of T cells in localized non-small cell lung cancer. The assay was immunoSEQ multiplex PCR, and TCRdb's table has in-frame clones only and misses some. This sample yields under 75,000 clones, of which roughly nine tenths are seen a single time; around a fifth belongs to the top ten. Sequences were derived from peripheral blood, sampled before any cancer treatment. These receptors originate from a male donor aged 60 or over with stage III squamous cell lung carcinoma. Each CDR3 is given with its conserved first and last residue.

TRBJ2-5 | TRBV29-1 | 13 | CSGGTAFSETQYF
TRBJ1-4 | TRBV11-2 | 15 | CASSLVTGTNEKLFF
TRBJ2-5 | TRBV7-2 | 14 | CASSPGGPQETQYF
TRBJ2-3 | TRBV4-1 | 16 | CASSQDSGQGIAPQYF
TRBJ1-5 | TRBV28 | 13 | CASTVVGNQPQHF
TRBJ1-3 | TRBV6-1 | 14 | CASRATGSGNTIYF
TRBJ1-2 | TRBV5-6 | 15 | CASSLRLTGNYGYTF
TRBJ2-3 | TRBV9 | 15 | CASSGTGGLTDTQYF
TRBJ1-1 | TRBV10-3 | 16 | CAIRPGPLLRNTEAFF
TRBJ2-2 | TRBV6-1 | 15 | CASSGGPLHTGELFF
TRBJ2-1 | TRBV6-5 | 14 | CASSYPGMGNEQFF
TRBJ2-7 | TRBV29-1 | 14 | CSVEDIGQAYEQYF
TRBJ1-5 | TRBV11-2 | 16 | CASSPGTTISNQPQHF
TRBJ1-1 | TRBV10-3 | 14 | CAISASSWRHEAFF
TRBJ1-6 | TRBV2 | 14 | CASRTDPVGSPLHF
TRBJ1-6 | TRBV5-8 | 14 | CASSLNDRSSPLHF
TRBJ1-2 | TRBV19 | 15 | CASSKTGTGVYGYTF
TRBJ2-5 | TRBV6-1 | 14 | CASIASDYQETQYF
TRBJ2-3 | TRBV19 | 15 | CASSVGGGTSDTQYF
TRBJ1-5 | TRBV6-5 | 13 | CASRQGGNQPQHF
TRBJ2-2 | TRBV6-6 | 13 | CASRRGFTGELFF
TRBJ2-7 | TRBV4-2 | 15 | CASSSTGTGSYEQYF
TRBJ1-5 | TRBV10-3 | 16 | CAISERGPDTAQPQHF
TRBJ1-1 | TRBV2 | 11 | CAVGQNTEAFF
TRBJ1-6 | TRBV2 | 12 | CASTEGNSPLHF
TRBJ2-7 | TRBV11-2 | 14 | CASSPGLAQGEQYF
TRBJ1-4 | TRBV7-8 | 16 | CASRFLTGQNGEKLFF
TRBJ1-4 | TRBV5-1 | 16 | CASSFSGKGVDEKLFF
TRBJ1-6 | TRBV5-5 | 14 | CASSLEGGGSPLHF
TRBJ2-5 | TRBV2 | 15 | CASTGGGLHQETQYF
TRBJ1-1 | TRBV21-1 | 18 | CASSTYGTGKDRSTEAFF
TRBJ2-3 | TRBV5-1 | 11 | CASSPADTQYF
TRBJ1-5 | TRBV6-1 | 15 | CASIQGLVGLQPQHF
TRBJ1-4 | TRBV9 | 13 | CASNRGGNEKLFF
TRBJ1-1 | TRBV7-8 | 13 | CASSQQLNTEAFF
TRBJ2-3 | TRBV5-1 | 14 | CASSLVLSTDTQYF
TRBJ2-3 | TRBV10-3 | 14 | CAISGGPSTDTQYF
TRBJ2-5 | TRBV7-8 | 14 | CASSSYRGRETQYF
TRBJ1-2 | TRBV5-5 | 14 | CASSLDGAPSGYTF
TRBJ2-1 | TRBV10-3 | 13 | CATRSGIYNEQFF
TRBJ2-5 | TRBV7-2 | 16 | CASSLGFATGAETQYF
TRBJ1-2 | TRBV7-9 | 14 | CASSGTIANYGYTF
TRBJ2-1 | TRBV28 | 17 | CASSSTSGGSYYNEQFF
TRBJ2-1 | TRBV6-5 | 15 | CASSYEGRSYNEQFF
TRBJ1-2 | TRBV19 | 18 | CASSIQTSAGWENYGYTF
TRBJ1-4 | TRBV29-1 | 15 | CSVEEGRQGGEKLFF
TRBJ2-4 | TRBV6-5 | 14 | CASMAGRSKNIQYF
TRBJ2-6 | TRBV18 | 18 | CASSLSWAGVSGANVLTF
TRBJ1-1 | TRBV20-1 | 11 | CSADGHTEAFF
TRBJ1-5 | TRBV4-2 | 15 | CASSQARGVNQPQHF
TRBJ2-2 | TRBV5-5 | 15 | CASSQGLAGFGELFF
TRBJ2-4 | TRBV2 | 19 | CASRGLGAPRVLAKNIQYF
TRBJ1-1 | TRBV11-2 | 13 | CASSPGGGNKGFF
TRBJ2-7 | TRBV11-2 | 16 | CASSSLTSGEIYEQYF